This entry features one T cell receptor beta chain sequence. Sequence at one end of the junction differs from germline and may be a read error. Other autoimmune diseases and infections within the past four weeks excluded donors. Amplification started from genomic DNA. The TCR beta CDR3 region was amplified using 30 forward and 13 reverse primers. From the multiplex PCR reads, TCRdb called clonotypes with MiXCR, one entry per CDR3 protein. The sample carries about 290,000 distinct CDR3 sequences, 47% recorded once. The sample belongs to a study of type 1 and type 2 diabetes patients. The CDR3 extends over 13 amino acids. CDR1 is SGHVS, CDR2 FQNEAQ, per germline.

V gene TRBV7-8 combines with J gene TRBJ1-2, with D unclear. Sequenced input: peripheral blood mononuclear cells (PBMCs). The sequence was collected from a man aged 18-30 years with type 2 diabetes. The CDR3 DNA is TGTGCCAGCAGCTTAAAGCTCTGGGCTTCCCCACGCTTC. This gives the protein CASSLKLWASPRF.